Included here is one T cell receptor (beta chain) sequence, with context. Its matching antigen is unknown. This specimen comes from a study of response to subunit inactivated influenza vaccine. Study conclusions and caveats: Every seasonal influenza vaccination brings in few new T cells, the authors suggested.

TCRdb re-analysed the RT-PCR reads in MiXCR, keeping a single row per CDR3 protein. There are 500,000 to 600,000 distinct CDR3 sequences in the sample; under 9% occur only once, and approximately 13% lies in the top ten. The CDR3 covers 10 residues. Germline V gene sequence: CDR1 SQVTM, CDR2 ANQGSEA. V lost 6 bases and J lost 6, with 8 bases in between. The gene calls are TRBV29-1 and TRBJ1-1; D not resolved. The material was PBMCs from blood, obtained around 25 months after vaccination. The sequence was collected from a man aged 50-75 years who received an inactivated influenza vaccine. CDR3 region: CSVATPEAFF. CDR3 DNA: TGCAGCGTCGCCACTCCTGAAGCTTTCTTT.